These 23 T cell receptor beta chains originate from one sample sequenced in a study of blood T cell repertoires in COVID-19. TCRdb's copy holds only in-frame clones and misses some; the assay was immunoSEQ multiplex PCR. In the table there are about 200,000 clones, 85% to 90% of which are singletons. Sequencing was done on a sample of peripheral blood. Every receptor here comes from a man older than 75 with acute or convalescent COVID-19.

The CDR3 DNA is TGTGCCAGCCGGCGGCCGGGAAACACCATATATTTT. This sequence encodes CASRRPGNTIYF. This chain joins TRBV12-3 or TRBV12-4 and TRBJ1-3, with D uncertain. The CDR3 length is 12 residues. V gave up 8 bases and J gave up 4 bases, with 9 bases separating them.

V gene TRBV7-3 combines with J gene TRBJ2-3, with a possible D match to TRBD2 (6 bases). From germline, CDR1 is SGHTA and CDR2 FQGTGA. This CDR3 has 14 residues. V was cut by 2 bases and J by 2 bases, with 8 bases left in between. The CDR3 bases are TGTGCCAGCAGCTTAGGAGGGAACACAGATACGCAGTATTTT. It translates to CASSLGGNTDTQYF.

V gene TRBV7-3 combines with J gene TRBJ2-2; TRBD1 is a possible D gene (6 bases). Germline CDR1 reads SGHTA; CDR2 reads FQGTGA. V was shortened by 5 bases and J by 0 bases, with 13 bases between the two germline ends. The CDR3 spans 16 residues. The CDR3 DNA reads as TGTGCCAGCAGCCCAACGACAGGCCCGAACACCGGGGAGCTGTTTTTT. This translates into CASSPTTGPNTGELFF. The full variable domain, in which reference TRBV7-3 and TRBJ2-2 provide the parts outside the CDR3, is GAGVSQTPSNKVTEKGKYVELRCDPISGHTALYWYRQSLGQGPEFLIYFQGTGAADDSGLPNDRFFAVRPEGSVSTLKIQRTERGDSAVYLCASSPTTGPNTGELFFGEGSRLTVL.

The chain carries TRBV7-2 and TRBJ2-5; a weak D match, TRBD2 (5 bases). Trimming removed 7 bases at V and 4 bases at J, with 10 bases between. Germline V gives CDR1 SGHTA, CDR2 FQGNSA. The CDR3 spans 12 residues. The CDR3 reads CASTGLAETQYF. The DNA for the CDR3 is TGTGCCAGCACGGGATTAGCAGAGACCCAGTACTTC. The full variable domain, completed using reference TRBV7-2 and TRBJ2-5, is GAGVSQSPSNKVTEKGKDVELRCDPISGHTALYWYRQSLGQGLEFLIYFQGNSAPDKSGLPSDRFSAERTGGSVSTLTIQRTQQEDSAVYLCASTGLAETQYFGPGTRLLVL.

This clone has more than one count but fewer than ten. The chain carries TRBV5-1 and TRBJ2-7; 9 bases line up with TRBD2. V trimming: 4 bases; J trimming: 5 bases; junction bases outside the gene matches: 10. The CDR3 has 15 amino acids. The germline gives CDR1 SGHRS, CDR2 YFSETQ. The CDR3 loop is CASSPVASGNHEQYF. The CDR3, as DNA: TGCGCCAGCAGCCCTGTGGCTAGCGGGAACCACGAGCAGTACTTC.

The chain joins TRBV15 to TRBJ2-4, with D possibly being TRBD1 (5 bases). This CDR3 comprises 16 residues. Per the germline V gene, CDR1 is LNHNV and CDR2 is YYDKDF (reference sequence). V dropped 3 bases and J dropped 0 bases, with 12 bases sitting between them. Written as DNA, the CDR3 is TGTGCCACCAGCAGCTTCATAAGGGGAGCCAAAAACATTCAGTACTTC. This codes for CATSSFIRGAKNIQYF.

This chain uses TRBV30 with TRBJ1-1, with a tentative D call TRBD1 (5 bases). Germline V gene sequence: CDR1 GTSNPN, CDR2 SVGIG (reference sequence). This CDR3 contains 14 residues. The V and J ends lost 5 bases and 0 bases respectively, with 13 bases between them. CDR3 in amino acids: CAWSKTAMNTEAFF. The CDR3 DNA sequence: TGTGCCTGGTCGAAGACAGCAATGAACACTGAAGCTTTCTTT.

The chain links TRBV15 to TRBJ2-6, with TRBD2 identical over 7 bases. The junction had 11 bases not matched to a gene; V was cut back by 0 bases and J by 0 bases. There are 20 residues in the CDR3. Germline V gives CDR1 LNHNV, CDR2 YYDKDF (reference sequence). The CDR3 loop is CATSRDREGGYSSGANVLTF. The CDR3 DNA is TGTGCCACCAGCAGAGATAGGGAGGGCGGATACTCCTCTGGGGCCAACGTCCTGACTTTC.

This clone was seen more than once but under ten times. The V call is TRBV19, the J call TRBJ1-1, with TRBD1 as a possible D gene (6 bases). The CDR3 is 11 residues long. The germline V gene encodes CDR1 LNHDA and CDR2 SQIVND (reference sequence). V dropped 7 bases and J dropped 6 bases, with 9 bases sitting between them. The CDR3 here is CASKYRAEAFF. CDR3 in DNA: TGTGCCAGTAAGTACAGGGCTGAAGCTTTCTTT.

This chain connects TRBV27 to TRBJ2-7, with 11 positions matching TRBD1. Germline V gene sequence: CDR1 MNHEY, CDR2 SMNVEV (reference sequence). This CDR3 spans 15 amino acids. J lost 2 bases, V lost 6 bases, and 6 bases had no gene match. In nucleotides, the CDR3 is TGTGCCAGCAGCCAAAGGACAGGGGGCGCCTACGAGCAGTACTTC. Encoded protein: CASSQRTGGAYEQYF.

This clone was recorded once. For the CDR3, the DNA is TGTGCCAGCAGCCAAGTCGGCAGGCGTAATGAAAAACTGTTTTTT. Protein product: CASSQVGRRNEKLFF. The chain carries TRBV14 and TRBJ1-4; no reliable D call. CDR3 size: 15 residues. Trimming removed 1 base from V and 4 bases from J, with 10 bases in between. Germline V CDR1 and CDR2: SGHDN, FVKESK.

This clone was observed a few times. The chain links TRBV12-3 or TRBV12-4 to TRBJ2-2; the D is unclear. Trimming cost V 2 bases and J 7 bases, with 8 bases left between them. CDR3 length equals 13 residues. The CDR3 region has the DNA TGTGCCAGCAGTTTATTAGATGGCGGGGAGCTGTTTTTT. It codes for CASSLLDGGELFF.

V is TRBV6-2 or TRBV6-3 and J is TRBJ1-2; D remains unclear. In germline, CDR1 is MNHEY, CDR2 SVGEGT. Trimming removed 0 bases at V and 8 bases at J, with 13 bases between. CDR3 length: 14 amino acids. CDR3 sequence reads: CASSYSYTVGGYTF. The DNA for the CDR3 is TGTGCCAGCAGTTACTCCTACACGGTCGGGGGCTACACCTTC.

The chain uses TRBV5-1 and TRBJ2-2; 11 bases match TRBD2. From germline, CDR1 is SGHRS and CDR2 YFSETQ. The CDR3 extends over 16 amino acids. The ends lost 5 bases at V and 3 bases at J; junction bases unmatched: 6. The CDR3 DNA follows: TGCGCCAGCAGTCCTCTAGCGGGAGGCGACACCGGGGAGCTGTTTTTT. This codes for CASSPLAGGDTGELFF.

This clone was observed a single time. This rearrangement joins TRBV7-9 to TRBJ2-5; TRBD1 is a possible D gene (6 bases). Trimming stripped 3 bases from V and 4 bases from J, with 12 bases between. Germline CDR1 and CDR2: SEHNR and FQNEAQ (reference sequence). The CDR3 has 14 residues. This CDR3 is CASSLGTLGETQYF. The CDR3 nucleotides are TGTGCCAGCAGCTTGGGGACACTCGGAGAGACCCAGTACTTC.

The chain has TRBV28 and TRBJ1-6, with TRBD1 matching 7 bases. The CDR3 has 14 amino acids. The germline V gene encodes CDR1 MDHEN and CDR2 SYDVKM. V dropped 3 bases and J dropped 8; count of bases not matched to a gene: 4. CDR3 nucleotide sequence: TGTGCCAGCAGTTTCGGAGGGGGCGATTCACCCCTCCACTTT. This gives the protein CASSFGGGDSPLHF.

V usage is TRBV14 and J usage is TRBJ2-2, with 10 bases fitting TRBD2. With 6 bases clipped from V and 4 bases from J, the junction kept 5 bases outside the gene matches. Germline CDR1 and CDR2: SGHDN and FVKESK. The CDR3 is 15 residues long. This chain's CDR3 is CASRPLAGSTGELFF. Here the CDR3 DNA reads TGTGCCAGCAGGCCACTAGCGGGGAGCACCGGGGAGCTGTTTTTT.

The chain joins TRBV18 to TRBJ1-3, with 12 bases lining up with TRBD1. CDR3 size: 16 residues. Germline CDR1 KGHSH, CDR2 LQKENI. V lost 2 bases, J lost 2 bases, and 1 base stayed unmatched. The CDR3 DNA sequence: TGTGCCAGCTCACCAGGGACAGGGGGCACTGGAAACACCATATATTTT. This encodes CASSPGTGGTGNTIYF.

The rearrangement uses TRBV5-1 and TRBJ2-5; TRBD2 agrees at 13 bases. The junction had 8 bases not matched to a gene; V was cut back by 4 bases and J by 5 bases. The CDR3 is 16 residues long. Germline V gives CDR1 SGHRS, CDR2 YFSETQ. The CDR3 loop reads CASSVGLAGRGETQYF. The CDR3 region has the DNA TGCGCCAGCAGCGTGGGACTAGCGGGGAGAGGGGAGACCCAGTACTTC.

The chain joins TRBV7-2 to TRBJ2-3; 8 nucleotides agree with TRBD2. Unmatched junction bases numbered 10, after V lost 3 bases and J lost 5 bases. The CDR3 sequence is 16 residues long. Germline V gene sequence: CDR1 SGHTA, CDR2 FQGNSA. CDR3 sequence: CASSFVGVGRGDTQYF. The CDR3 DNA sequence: TGTGCCAGCAGCTTTGTTGGGGTCGGGAGGGGAGATACGCAGTATTTT.

CDR3 coding DNA: TGTGCCAGCAGCTTAGCGCGGAGCACAGATACGCAGTATTTT. Its translation: CASSLARSTDTQYF. The genes are TRBV7-2 and TRBJ2-3; D not resolved. V lost 0 bases and J 0 bases, leaving 4 bases between the germline ends. Germline loops: CDR1 SGHTA, CDR2 FQGNSA. CDR3 length: 14 residues.

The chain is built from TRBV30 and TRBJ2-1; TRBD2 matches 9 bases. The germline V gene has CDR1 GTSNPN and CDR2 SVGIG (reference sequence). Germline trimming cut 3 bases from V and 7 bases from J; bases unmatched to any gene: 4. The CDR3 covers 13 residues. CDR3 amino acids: CAWRGGRANEQFF. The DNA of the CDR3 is TGTGCCTGGAGGGGCGGGAGGGCGAATGAGCAGTTCTTC.

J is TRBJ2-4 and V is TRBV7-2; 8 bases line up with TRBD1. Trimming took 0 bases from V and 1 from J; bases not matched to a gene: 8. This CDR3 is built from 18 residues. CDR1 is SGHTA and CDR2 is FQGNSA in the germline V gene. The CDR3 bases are TGTGCCAGCAGCTTAGCCGACAGGGGTGGATCGGCCAAAAACATTCAGTACTTC. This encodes CASSLADRGGSAKNIQYF.